One sample yielded the 20 T cell receptor beta chains listed below, sequenced in a study of T cells in Graves' hyperthyroidism and ophthalmopathy. Amplification yielded TCR beta CDR3 regions, with RNA transcripts as the source. An initial round of RT-PCR targeting the TCR CDR3 relied on the HTBI primer set. In TCRdb, the multiplex PCR reads were re-called with MiXCR into one record per CDR3 protein. This table has fewer than 700,000 distinct CDR3 sequences, 15% to 20% appearing once. The sample comprised blood. The source of these receptors is a woman aged 30 to 39 with Graves' hyperthyroidism.

There are a few counts of this clonotype. CDR3 DNA: TGCAGTGCTAGAGACCAGGACAGGGTCGGGGGAAACACCATATATTTT. Translating it yields CSARDQDRVGGNTIYF. The rearrangement joins TRBV20-1 to TRBJ1-3, with 8 bases aligning to TRBD1. The CDR3 has 16 residues. J lost 4 bases, V lost 0 bases, and 8 bases had no gene match. The V gene's germline CDR1 is DFQATT and CDR2 SNEGSKA (reference sequence).

CDR3 sequence: CATSDMTGKNNEQFF. The CDR3 DNA reads TGTGCCACCAGTGACATGACAGGGAAAAATAATGAGCAGTTCTTC. This chain joins TRBV24-1 and TRBJ2-1, with 7 bases fitting TRBD1. Germline V lookup: CDR1 KGHDR, CDR2 SFDVKD. The CDR3 runs to 15 residues. Losses at the gene ends were 4 bases for V and 7 bases for J; bases not matched to a gene: 9.

The chain employs TRBV6-5 and TRBJ1-5, with TRBD1 matching 9 bases. Trimming removed 0 bases from V and 4 bases from J; junction bases left unmatched: 1. Germline V gives CDR1 MNHEY, CDR2 SVGAGI. The CDR3 runs to 15 residues. The CDR3 sequence: CASSYSTGGNQPQHF. CDR3 coding DNA: TGTGCCAGCAGTTACTCGACAGGGGGAAATCAGCCCCAGCATTTT.

This clonotype was observed many times. CDR3 nucleotide sequence: TGTGCCAGCACACCGACGGGAACAGGACCCTCCTACGAGCAGTACTTC. It translates to CASTPTGTGPSYEQYF. V is TRBV28 and J is TRBJ2-7; D could derive from TRBD1 or TRBD2 (5 bases each). V lost 7 bases to trimming and J lost 0 bases, with 19 bases between them. From germline, CDR1 is MDHEN and CDR2 SYDVKM. The CDR3 extends over 16 amino acids. Filled out from reference TRBV28 and TRBJ2-7, the complete variable domain reads DVKVTQSSRYLVKRTGEKVFLECVQDMDHENMFWYRQDPGLGLRLIYFSYDVKMKEKGDIPEGYSVSREKKERFSLILESASTNQTSMYLCASTPTGTGPSYEQYFGPGTRLTVT.

This clonotype occurred many times. The chain has TRBV12-3 or TRBV12-4 and TRBJ2-1; 12 bases agree with TRBD2. CDR3 length: 16 amino acids. Trimming at V came to 5 bases and at J to 2 bases, leaving 4 bases not matched to a gene. In DNA, the CDR3 is TGTGCCAGCAGTCCGGGACTAGCGGGCCCCTACAATGAGCAGTTCTTC. Translation: CASSPGLAGPYNEQFF.

This clonotype was counted at least ten times. In DNA, the CDR3 is TGTGCCAGCAGCCTGGCGAAGGGCGTGACCCAGTACTTC. Translated, it gives CASSLAKGVTQYF. J is TRBJ2-5 and V is TRBV12-3 or TRBV12-4; D ambiguous. Trimming removed 6 bases from V and 7 bases from J, with 15 bases in between. The CDR3 length is 13 residues.

In this sample, this clonotype turned up many times. The chain couples TRBV7-6 to TRBJ2-5, with a possible D match to TRBD2 (6 bases). Trimming took off 2 bases at V and 1 base at J, with 14 bases between the two ends. Per germline, CDR1 SGHVS and CDR2 FNYEAQ. This CDR3 is built from 16 residues. DNA of the CDR3: TGTGCCAGCAGCTTATCCCCCAGGGAGGCCCAAGAGACCCAGTACTTC. Translation: CASSLSPREAQETQYF.

The sample holds many counts of this clonotype. The chain carries TRBV6-2 or TRBV6-3 and TRBJ2-4; D is unresolved. The germline V gene has CDR1 MNHEY and CDR2 SVGEGT. V dropped 6 bases and J dropped 8 bases, with 11 bases sitting between them. The CDR3 sequence is 12 residues long. CDR3 nucleotide sequence: TGTGCCAGCAGGGACGTTCTAGACATTCAGTACTTC. Amino acid sequence: CASRDVLDIQYF.

This clonotype was found a few times. The J gene is TRBJ2-2, the V gene TRBV6-1, with 7 bases aligning to TRBD2. CDR1 is MNHNS and CDR2 is SASEGT in the germline V gene. V lost 7 bases to trimming and J lost 2 bases; unmatched junction nucleotides: 4. The length of the CDR3 is 14 residues. The CDR3 sequence: CASMTSLNTGELFF. The CDR3 DNA is TGTGCCAGCATGACTAGCCTTAACACCGGGGAGCTGTTTTTT.

The chain employs TRBV30 and TRBJ2-1; 7 nucleotides line up with TRBD2. The trim removed 5 bases at V and 6 bases at J, leaving 7 bases unmatched. From germline, CDR1 is GTSNPN and CDR2 SVGIG (reference sequence). The length of the CDR3 is 13 residues. CDR3 region: CAWWDYLFNEQFF. DNA for the CDR3: TGTGCCTGGTGGGACTATCTTTTCAATGAGCAGTTCTTC.

For this clonotype: A much larger clone sits a single nucleotide away, making a read error possible. V is TRBV5-5 and J is TRBJ1-5; D uncertain. Germline CDR1 reads SGHKS; CDR2 reads YYEKEE (reference sequence). The CDR3 runs 13 residues. In DNA, the CDR3 is TGCGCCAGCAGCTTGGATCCGGGTCAGCCCCGGCATTTT. Its protein product is CASSLDPGQPRHF. The full variable domain, in which reference TRBV5-5 and TRBJ1-5 provide the parts outside the CDR3, is DAGVTQSPTHLIKTRGQQVTLRCSPISGHKSVSWYQQVLGQGPQFIFQYYEKEERGRGNFPDRFSARQFPNYSSELNVNALLLGDSALYLCASSLDPGQPRHFGDGTRLSIL.

This clonotype appeared many times. The CDR3 DNA reads as TGTGCCAGCAGCCCCGGGCGGGCATACCAGCCCCAGCATTTT. It translates to CASSPGRAYQPQHF. This sequence joins TRBV6-1 and TRBJ1-5; D unclear. The germline gives CDR1 MNHNS, CDR2 SASEGT. V was cut by 6 bases and J by 7 bases, with 16 bases left in between. The CDR3 runs 14 residues.

Comment on this clonotype: This may be a read error: a much more frequent sequence differs by one nucleotide. The chain links TRBV3-2 to TRBJ2-3; TRBD1 was called by the table and not checked on the DNA. TRBV3-2 corresponds to a pseudogene. This CDR3 contains 16 residues. CDR3: CASSQDPSLTPDTQYF. For the CDR3, the DNA is TGTGCCAGCAGCCAAGACCCCAGTCTCACGCCAGATACGCAGTATTTT.

V is TRBV6-2 or TRBV6-3 and J is TRBJ2-2; D unclear. Germline V gives CDR1 MNHEY, CDR2 SVGEGT. Deletions cut 3 bases from V and 3 bases from J, with 11 bases between. The CDR3 extends over 15 amino acids. The CDR3, as DNA: TGTGCCAGCAGTTATAGTCCCCCAGACACCGGGGAGCTGTTTTTT. It yields the protein CASSYSPPDTGELFF.

A few counts support this clonotype. The CDR3 protein is CASSLVLSFQETQYF. The CDR3 bases are TGCGCCAGCAGCTTGGTCTTATCTTTCCAAGAGACCCAGTACTTC. The rearrangement uses TRBV5-1 and TRBJ2-5; D gene unclear. Germline assignment: CDR1 SGHRS and CDR2 YFSETQ. This CDR3 region has 15 residues. V lost 0 bases and J 1 base, leaving 10 bases between the germline ends.

This clonotype was observed at least ten times. The chain carries TRBV5-5 and TRBJ2-7; no clear D. V shed 6 bases and J shed 5 bases, with 15 bases lying between them. The V gene's germline CDR1 is SGHKS and CDR2 YYEKEE (reference sequence). This CDR3 region has 13 residues. CDR3 bases: TGTGCCAGCACCCCTTCTCCGCGCCACGAGCAGTACTTC. Translating gives CASTPSPRHEQYF. Full variable domain (outside the CDR3, taken from reference TRBV5-5 and TRBJ2-7): DAGVTQSPTHLIKTRGQQVTLRCSPISGHKSVSWYQQVLGQGPQFIFQYYEKEERGRGNFPDRFSARQFPNYSSELNVNALLLGDSALYLCASTPSPRHEQYFGPGTRLTVT.

This clonotype was counted ten times or more. The J gene is TRBJ1-5, the V gene TRBV12-3 or TRBV12-4; D ambiguous. The length of the CDR3 is 13 residues. V lost 7 bases, J lost 2 bases, and 9 bases lay in between. The CDR3 protein is CASTTTGNQPQHF. CDR3 bases: TGTGCCAGCACCACTACGGGCAATCAGCCCCAGCATTTT.

This clonotype was seen a handful of times. This chain joins TRBV7-9 and TRBJ2-2, with 7 bases aligning to TRBD1. The CDR3 extends over 15 amino acids. Germline V lookup: CDR1 SEHNR, CDR2 FQNEAQ (reference sequence). V was clipped by 5 bases and J by 6 bases; unmatched bases: 9. The CDR3 loop is CASSQKTGAPGELFF. CDR3 in DNA: TGTGCCAGCAGCCAGAAAACAGGGGCCCCCGGGGAGCTGTTTTTT.

The rearrangement links TRBV11-2 to TRBJ2-7; D gene uncertain. CDR1 is SGHAT and CDR2 is FQNNGV in the germline V gene. This CDR3 contains 13 residues. With 1 base removed from V and 7 bases from J, the gap between germline ends came to 11 bases. The CDR3: CASSLAPGHEQYF. For the CDR3, the DNA is TGTGCCAGCAGCTTAGCCCCGGGCCATGAGCAGTACTTC.

Regarding this clonotype: The junction differs from germline at one of its ends, possibly a read error. The chain combines TRBV7-7 with TRBJ2-5, with D perhaps given as TRBD1 or TRBD2 (5 bases each). The CDR3 loop spans 14 amino acids. The V gene's germline CDR1 is SSHAT and CDR2 FNYEAQ (reference sequence). The CDR3 sequence is CASSPGTSLGTQYF. In DNA, the CDR3 is TGTGCTAGCAGCCCGGGGACGTCACTGGGGACCCAGTACTTC.